The 25 T cell receptor beta chains in this list originate from one sample, sequenced in a study of T-cell memory formation after mild COVID-19 (dated by TCRdb to the early 2020s). The method was 5' RACE. Sequencing relied on an Illumina NovaSeq 6000. The public sequencing data were trimmed at Q25 with fastp and processed into clonotypes with MiXCR by TCRdb, which kept only in-frame beta chains. Merged by CDR3 protein, the rows form single entries marked with the most common genes and DNA. Present in this sample are a few hundred thousand distinct CDR3 sequences, less than 25% of which were seen just once. The leading ten clones occupy 8.5% to 10% of the sample. Sequences were obtained from PBMCs or a T cell subset sorted from them (not recorded which). The origin of the receptors is an adult woman who had mild COVID-19 (a few samples of this study predate the infection). The sample titles of this study are shuffled in the database, so cell type and time point are left out; the donor was told from shared clones.

The chain is built from TRBV12-5 and TRBJ1-6, with D hard to call. Germline CDR1 LGHNT, CDR2 FRNRAP. This CDR3 is built from 13 residues. Trimming removed 8 bases at V and 7 bases at J, with 12 bases between. CDR3 sequence reads: CASRESANSPLHF. As DNA, the CDR3 is TGTGCTAGTCGCGAGAGCGCGAATTCACCCCTCCACTTT.

The CDR3: CASLELVTGELFF. The DNA of the CDR3 is TGTGCCAGCTTAGAGCTGGTCACCGGGGAGCTGTTTTTT. The gene calls are TRBV7-9 and TRBJ2-2, with no clear D. The CDR3 length is 13 residues. The germline V gene encodes CDR1 SEHNR and CDR2 FQNEAQ (reference sequence). Trimming cost V 8 bases and J 4 bases, with 11 bases left between them. Full variable domain (rest looked up from reference TRBV7-9 and TRBJ2-2): DTGVSQNPRHKITKRGQNVTFRCDPISEHNRLYWYRQTLGQGPEFLTYFQNEAQLEKSRLLSDRFSAERPKGSFSTLEIQRTEQGDSAMYLCASLELVTGELFFGEGSRLTVL.

This clonotype was found a few times. V usage is TRBV7-9 and J usage is TRBJ2-2; no reliable D call. V shed 2 bases and J shed 1 base, with 8 bases lying between them. The CDR3 runs to 15 residues. Per the germline V gene, CDR1 is SEHNR and CDR2 is FQNEAQ (reference sequence). This CDR3 is CASSLIYRNTGELFF. DNA for the CDR3: TGTGCCAGCAGCTTAATCTACAGGAACACCGGGGAGCTGTTTTTT.

The chain is built from TRBV20-1 and TRBJ2-3; D gene ambiguous. V was cut by 6 bases and J by 2 bases, with 18 bases left in between. Germline V lookup: CDR1 DFQATT, CDR2 SNEGSKA (reference sequence). The CDR3 is 15 residues long. The CDR3 loop is CSAHESQGHTDTQYF. In nucleotides, the CDR3 is TGCAGTGCCCACGAAAGCCAAGGTCACACAGATACGCAGTATTTT.

This clonotype showed up just a few times. The genes are TRBV28 and TRBJ1-3; D call uncertain. The CDR3 sequence is 15 residues long. Trimming took off 3 bases at V and 0 bases at J, with 9 bases between the two ends. Germline CDR1 and CDR2: MDHEN and SYDVKM. The CDR3 sequence is CASSFLGSSGNTIYF. The DNA of the CDR3 is TGTGCCAGCAGTTTCCTGGGCAGCTCTGGAAACACCATATATTTT.

A word on this clonotype: Likely a read error: the CDR3 ends without its conserved phenylalanine or tryptophan. This CDR3 reads CASSLEWLDANEQFL. The CDR3 DNA sequence: TGCGCCAGCAGCTTGGAGTGGCTAGACGCCAATGAGCAGTTCTTA. The chain recombines TRBV5-1 with TRBJ2-1; D unresolved. V lost 0 bases and J lost 6, with 13 bases in between. Germline CDR1 SGHRS, CDR2 YFSETQ. The length of the CDR3 is 15 residues.

The rearrangement links TRBV3-1 to TRBJ2-7, with TRBD1 identical over 9 bases. The CDR3 length is 15 residues. The V and J ends lost 7 bases and 9 bases, in that order; junction bases with no gene match: 16. Germline-derived CDR1 and CDR2 are LGHDT and YNNKEL (reference sequence). The CDR3 spells CASTQSPGTGTMQYF. In DNA form, the CDR3 reads TGTGCCAGCACCCAGAGCCCCGGGACAGGGACTATGCAGTACTTC.

This chain links TRBV12-3 or TRBV12-4 with TRBJ1-3; D call uncertain. V lost 2 bases to trimming and J lost 1 base, with 6 bases between them. This CDR3 has 14 amino acids. The CDR3 DNA sequence: TGTGCCAGCAGTTTACGGGTGTCTGGAAACACCATATATTTT. It specifies CASSLRVSGNTIYF.

This clonotype has a handful of counts. The CDR3 DNA reads as TGCAGTGCTATGCCCCGGGGACTAGCGGGAGGGCTAAGAAAGACCCAGTACTTC. This sequence encodes CSAMPRGLAGGLRKTQYF. V and J are TRBV20-1 and TRBJ2-5, with TRBD2 matching over 16 bases. J was trimmed by 6 bases and V by 4 bases; bases with no gene match: 14. Germline CDR1 is DFQATT and CDR2 is SNEGSKA (reference sequence). CDR3 length: 18 amino acids.

This clonotype was found a few times. V is TRBV23-1 and J is TRBJ2-1; D gene unclear. TRBV23-1 is sorted into the ORF group, with uncertain function. Trimming took 2 bases from V and 0 from J, leaving 20 bases between them. The CDR3 consists of 19 residues. CDR3 sequence reads: CASSQKNSSGLSSYNEQFF. DNA for the CDR3: TGCGCCAGCAGTCAAAAGAACAGTAGTGGGTTAAGCTCCTACAATGAGCAGTTCTTC.

This clonotype occurred a few times. The V call is TRBV6-5, the J call TRBJ1-1; a possible D gene is TRBD1 (5 bases). CDR1 and CDR2 from the germline V gene are MNHEY and SVGAGI. The CDR3 is 14 residues long. V was cut by 2 bases and J by 7 bases, with 14 bases left in between. The CDR3 sequence is CASSYNPEGREAFF. CDR3 bases: TGTGCCAGCAGTTACAACCCTGAGGGGCGTGAAGCTTTCTTT.

The chain links TRBV5-6 to TRBJ2-3; 10 nucleotides agree with TRBD1. CDR3 length: 17 amino acids. The V segment lost 5 bases and the J segment 5 bases; nucleotides outside the gene matches: 14. CDR1 and CDR2 (germline): SGHDT, YYEEEE. The CDR3 DNA sequence: TGTGCCAGCAGACCGAACTCAGGACAGGGGGTTGTAGATACGCAGTATTTT. It translates to CASRPNSGQGVVDTQYF.

The chain combines TRBV10-3 with TRBJ1-1; 8 bases align to TRBD1. Trimming cost V 3 bases and J 3 bases; bases outside gene matches: 6. The CDR3 spans 15 residues. Germline V gene sequence: CDR1 ENHRY, CDR2 SYGVKD. Here the CDR3 reads CAISDITGGDTEAFF. In DNA form, the CDR3 reads TGTGCCATCAGTGACATAACAGGGGGGGACACTGAAGCTTTCTTT.

The chain joins TRBV18 to TRBJ2-5; TRBD1 or TRBD2 may be the D gene (6 bases each). Trimming cost V 6 bases and J 4 bases, with 15 bases left between them. The CDR3 spans 14 residues. CDR1 and CDR2 from the germline V gene are KGHSH and LQKENI. This chain's CDR3 is CASSRSGAAETQYF. The CDR3 coding sequence is TGTGCCAGCTCGCGCTCGGGGGCGGCAGAGACCCAGTACTTC.

Only a few counts were recorded for this clonotype. The chain combines TRBV30 with TRBJ2-3; D not resolved. Trimming stripped 0 bases from V and 6 bases from J, with 1 base between. The CDR3 runs to 10 residues. The germline CDR1 and CDR2 sequences are GTSNPN and SVGIG (reference sequence). As DNA, the CDR3 is TGTGCCTGGAGTGTTGATACGCAGTATTTT. Translated, it gives CAWSVDTQYF.

V is TRBV6-1 and J is TRBJ2-1, with a possible D match to TRBD1 (6 bases). This CDR3 has 14 amino acids. Germline V lookup: CDR1 MNHNS, CDR2 SASEGT. The CDR3 spells CATGSVGAYNEQFF. CDR3 nucleotides: TGTGCTACAGGGTCGGTGGGGGCCTACAATGAGCAGTTCTTC.

This clonotype has more than one count but fewer than ten. The V gene is TRBV29-1, the J gene TRBJ2-1, with 7 bases fitting TRBD2. CDR1 and CDR2 from the germline V gene are SQVTM and ANQGSEA. V lost 4 bases to trimming and J lost 8 bases; unmatched junction nucleotides: 8. The length of the CDR3 is 13 residues. Here the CDR3 reads CSVVWTRSYEQFF. The DNA for the CDR3 is TGCAGCGTTGTGTGGACTAGGTCGTATGAGCAGTTCTTC.

This chain links TRBV30 with TRBJ1-1; D possibly corresponds to TRBD1 (5 bases). Trimming cost V 0 bases and J 0 bases, with 8 bases left between them. The CDR3 contains 14 residues. CDR1 is GTSNPN and CDR2 is SVGIG in the germline V gene (reference sequence). The CDR3 region is CAWSVDSMNTEAFF. The CDR3 bases are TGTGCCTGGAGTGTTGACAGCATGAACACTGAAGCTTTCTTT.

The chain joins TRBV3-1 to TRBJ1-6; no clear D gene. The CDR3 contains 13 residues. Trimming took 2 bases from V and 11 from J, leaving 10 bases between them. Germline values: CDR1 LGHDT, CDR2 YNNKEL (reference sequence). CDR3 nucleotide sequence: TGTGCCAGCAGCCAAAGGCAGTATGCACCCCTCCACTTT. Translating gives CASSQRQYAPLHF. The whole variable domain, filled in from reference TRBV3-1 and TRBJ1-6, reads DTAVSQTPKYLVTQMGNDKSIKCEQNLGHDTMYWYKQDSKKFLKIMFSYNNKELIINETVPNRFSPKSPDKAHLNLHINSLELGDSAVYFCASSQRQYAPLHFGNGTRLTVT.

This clonotype has more than one count but fewer than ten. The chain has TRBV7-9 and TRBJ2-1; 8 bases agree with TRBD1. Germline values: CDR1 SEHNR, CDR2 FQNEAQ (reference sequence). J was trimmed by 5 bases and V by 5 bases; bases with no gene match: 8. The CDR3 extends over 15 amino acids. This CDR3 reads CASSQGQGLHNEQFF. The CDR3 nucleotides are TGTGCCAGCAGCCAAGGACAGGGTTTGCACAATGAGCAGTTCTTC.

The chain links TRBV7-2 to TRBJ2-7; 7 nucleotides line up with TRBD1. This CDR3 contains 11 residues. J lost 11 bases, V lost 1 base, and 2 bases had no gene match. Germline V CDR1 and CDR2: SGHTA, FQGNSA. The CDR3 DNA follows: TGTGCCAGCAGCTTAGGGGACAGAGAGTACTTC. Its protein product is CASSLGDREYF.

The chain joins TRBV9 to TRBJ1-5; 7 bases map to TRBD1. The CDR3 loop spans 15 amino acids. The V gene end was trimmed by 3 bases and the J gene end by 6 bases; junction bases not matched to a gene: 9. Per germline, CDR1 SGDLS and CDR2 YYNGEE. CDR3 bases: TGTGCCAGCAGCGGGGAGGGGGCAACGGGTCAGCCCCAGCATTTT. Protein: CASSGEGATGQPQHF.

The rearrangement uses TRBV14 and TRBJ2-1; D call uncertain. The CDR3 is 17 amino acids. The germline V and J ends were trimmed by 2 bases and 0 bases, with 14 bases remaining between them. Per germline, CDR1 SGHDN and CDR2 FVKESK. The CDR3 coding sequence is TGTGCCAGCAGCCAACGGACCGGTATTAGCTCCTACAATGAGCAGTTCTTC. Translating gives CASSQRTGISSYNEQFF. The entire variable domain, with the rest obtained from reference TRBV14 and TRBJ2-1, is as follows: EAGVTQFPSHSVIEKGQTVTLRCDPISGHDNLYWYRRVMGKEIKFLLHFVKESKQDESGMPNNRFLAERTGGTYSTLKVQPAELEDSGVYFCASSQRTGISSYNEQFFGPGTRLTVL.

This clonotype was seen repeatedly, ten times or more. The V gene is TRBV7-2, the J gene TRBJ2-3; D tentatively reads TRBD1 or TRBD2 (5 bases each). This CDR3 contains 14 residues. V lost 1 base, J lost 3 bases, and 8 bases lay in between. The V gene's germline CDR1 is SGHTA and CDR2 FQGNSA. The CDR3 nucleotides are TGTGCCAGCAGCTTAGGGGGGTTTACAGATACGCAGTATTTT. Its protein is CASSLGGFTDTQYF.

This rearrangement joins TRBV5-1 to TRBJ2-7; D is perhaps TRBD1 (5 bases). Germline CDR1 and CDR2: SGHRS and YFSETQ. Trimming pared 3 bases from V and 0 bases from J, leaving 13 bases between. There are 15 residues in the CDR3. In nucleotides, the CDR3 is TGCGCCAGCAGCTCCGTTGGGGCGAGCTCCTACGAGCAGTACTTC. This sequence encodes CASSSVGASSYEQYF.